This T cell receptor (beta chain) was found in a study of vaccination and CD4 T cells after COVID-19. On the study more broadly: Recovered patients in the cohort numbered six men and four women, two of them Hispanic.

Trimming stripped 0 bases from V and 7 bases from J, with 12 bases between. Looked up from germline, CDR1 is LGHNA and CDR2 is YSLEER. The CDR3 extends over 15 amino acids. Treatment of the sample: approximately nine-day PBMC culture with coronavirus spike peptide pools or control peptides (ViraFEST assay). Samples of CD4+ T cells were obtained from the unexposed donor before the COVID-19 pandemic (2011-2018). More than 1.5 million PBMCs per well were cultured with around 10 IU/ml IL-2 and 7.5 to 10 ug/ml peptide pools. Fresh medium (containing IL-2) replaced half the medium on days 3 and 7. On this clonotype itself: Its antigen is still unknown.

With the Oncomine TCR Beta short-read assay, DNA from cultured CD4+ T cells was sequenced. Genomic DNA was isolated from cultured CD4+ T cells. TCRdb passed the PCR reads through MiXCR, listing each CDR3 protein once. The sample gives thousands of distinct CDR3 sequences, 30% to 35% of which show up once; around 36% is in the top ten. This receptor was identified in a human donor in good health. The V and J genes are TRBV4-3 and TRBJ2-2; D not certain. Input material: CD4+ T cells from blood, cultured in vitro. The chain's CDR3 is CASSQDRTVNGELFF. The DNA of the CDR3 is TGCGCCAGCAGCCAAGATAGGACGGTCAACGGGGAGCTGTTTTTT.